This passage covers 9 T cell receptor beta chains from one sample sequenced in a study of T cells in women clearing cervical HPV infection. Measured with immunoSEQ multiplex PCR; TCRdb has only the in-frame clones, and not every one. In all, the sample yields about 30,000 clones. Material: blood buffy coat. The receptors come from a woman aged 18 to 75 with a cervical HPV16 infection that either progressed to CIN3+ or cleared (not recorded which).

For this clone: From the germline J gene comes the end of the CDR3, since the read stops 3 residues before it. The chain couples TRBV6-2 or TRBV6-3 to TRBJ2-7, with 7 bases that match TRBD2. The CDR3 loop spans 15 amino acids. The V segment lost 2 bases and the J segment 6 bases; nucleotides outside the gene matches: 10. The germline CDR1 and CDR2 sequences are MNHEY and SVGEGT. CDR3 DNA, as far as it was read: TGTGCCAGCAGTTACGGAGGACTAGACTCTTCCGAG. Its protein is CASSYGGLDSSE. The complete CDR3 protein is CASSYGGLDSSEQYF.

Turning to this clone: The read comes to an end 3 residues before the CDR3 does, leaving the germline J gene to fill in the end. This chain connects TRBV20-1 to TRBJ2-5; no firm D call. The CDR3 totals 13 residues. Trimming removed 0 bases from V and 5 bases from J, with 10 bases in between. Germline V CDR1 and CDR2: DFQATT, SNEGSKA (reference sequence). Partial CDR3 DNA: TGCAGTGCTAGAGATCCACCCGGGGAGACC. Residues: CSARDPPGET. The full CDR3 protein is CSARDPPGETQYF.

Turning to this clone: Coverage ceases 3 residues before the CDR3 finishes, and the germline J gene fills in the end. The chain has TRBV30 and TRBJ2-1; 9 bases map to TRBD2. V trimming: 0 bases; J trimming: 7 bases; junction bases outside the gene matches: 10. The CDR3 covers 16 residues. Germline V gene sequence: CDR1 GTSNPN, CDR2 SVGIG (reference sequence). This CDR3 reads CAWSVSGGGAENEQFF. The DNA read from the CDR3 is TGTGCCTGGAGTGTATCGGGCGGGGGGGCCGAAAATGAG. Complete variable domain (other parts from reference TRBV30 and TRBJ2-1): SQTIHQWPATLVQPVGSPLSLECTVEGTSNPNLYWYRQAAGRGLQLLFYSVGIGQISSEVPQNLSASRPQDRQFILSSKKLLLSDSGFYLCAWSVSGGGAENEQFFGPGTRLTVL.

As to this clone: From the germline J gene comes the end of the CDR3, since the read stops 3 residues before it. The genes are TRBV7-6 and TRBJ1-1, with a possible D match to TRBD1 (6 bases). There are 13 residues in the CDR3. With 3 bases removed from V and 5 bases from J, the gap between germline ends came to 10 bases. Germline V gene sequence: CDR1 SGHVS, CDR2 FNYEAQ. The covered CDR3 bases are TGTGCCAGCAGCTTCTCAGGGGTGACTGAA. Translation: CASSFSGVTE. The complete CDR3 reads CASSFSGVTEAFF.

With regard to this clone: The sequenced fragment ends 3 residues before the CDR3 boundary, so the rest is inferred from the germline J gene. The V gene is TRBV14, the J gene TRBJ1-3; the D is unclear. Germline CDR1 and CDR2: SGHDN and FVKESK. This CDR3 contains 18 residues. Trimming took off 0 bases at V and 0 bases at J, with 15 bases between the two ends. The covered CDR3 bases are TGTGCCAGCAGCCAAGATTCAGGTGTGTGGAACTCTGGAAACACC. Protein sequence: CASSQDSGVWNSGNT. The full CDR3 reads CASSQDSGVWNSGNTIYF. The full variable domain, its missing parts supplied by reference TRBV14 and TRBJ1-3, is EAGVTQFPSHSVIEKGQTVTLRCDPISGHDNLYWYRRVMGKEIKFLLHFVKESKQDESGMPNNRFLAERTGGTYSTLKVQPAELEDSGVYFCASSQDSGVWNSGNTIYFGEGSWLTVV.

A remark on this clone: Sequencing ends 3 residues short of the CDR3 end; the germline J gene provides the rest. V gene TRBV19 combines with J gene TRBJ1-1; the match to TRBD1 covers 7 bases. V gave up 7 bases and J gave up 5 bases; unmatched junction bases: 4. Germline CDR1 LNHDA, CDR2 SQIVND (reference sequence). There are 12 residues in the CDR3. The part of the CDR3 DNA that was read is TGTGCCAGTAAAGACAGGGAGACTGAA. Translation: CASKDRETE. The full CDR3 protein is CASKDRETEAFF.

With respect to this clone: The read ends 3 residues early relative to the CDR3; the germline J gene fills the gap. The V gene is TRBV5-4, the J gene TRBJ2-3; 8 bases are shared with TRBD2. Trimming removed 2 bases from V and 5 bases from J; junction bases left unmatched: 7. The germline CDR1 and CDR2 sequences are SGHNT and YYREEE (reference sequence). This CDR3 is built from 15 residues. CDR3 protein: CASSFNGGRLDTQYF. CDR3 DNA (partial): TGTGCCAGCAGCTTTAATGGCGGGAGGCTAGATACG.

Details on this clone: The read terminates 3 residues before the CDR3 end, so the remaining end is supplied by the germline J gene. V usage is TRBV5-1 and J usage is TRBJ1-1, with TRBD1 as a possible D gene (5 bases). From germline, CDR1 is SGHRS and CDR2 YFSETQ. CDR3 length: 15 amino acids. V lost 0 bases and J 6 bases, leaving 15 bases between the germline ends. This CDR3 is CASSLGGGLLAEAFF. The CDR3 bases that were read are TGCGCCAGCAGCTTGGGTGGGGGACTTTTGGCTGAA. Full variable domain (rest looked up from reference TRBV5-1 and TRBJ1-1): KAGVTQTPRYLIKTRGQQVTLSCSPISGHRSVSWYQQTPGQGLQFLFEYFSETQRNKGNFPGRFSGRQFSNSRSEMNVSTLELGDSALYLCASSLGGGLLAEAFFGQGTRLTVV.

Remarks on this clone: Sequencing ends 3 residues short of the CDR3 end; the germline J gene provides the rest. This rearrangement joins TRBV7-2 to TRBJ2-3; TRBD2 might be the D (5 bases). Trimming cost V 2 bases and J 6 bases, with 12 bases left between them. In germline, CDR1 is SGHTA, CDR2 FQGNSA. The CDR3 sequence is 14 residues long. The chain's CDR3 is CASSLIRGWDTQYF. The DNA read from the CDR3 is TGTGCCAGCAGCTTAATTCGGGGATGGGATACG. The full variable domain, rest sourced from reference TRBV7-2 and TRBJ2-3, is GAGVSQSPSNKVTEKGKDVELRCDPISGHTALYWYRQSLGQGLEFLIYFQGNSAPDKSGLPSDRFSAERTGGSVSTLTIQRTQQEDSAVYLCASSLIRGWDTQYFGPGTRLTVL.